This T cell receptor (beta chain) was found in a study of CD8 T cells in Susac syndrome. Study background: Within the sequenced Susac syndrome patient group, six exhibited active disease and roughly 8 were in remission. Patients with Susac syndrome were therapy-naive, on corticosteroids, or on intravenous immunoglobulin alone at blood draw. Study outcomes and limitations: Clonal CD8+ expansion in Susac was highest in TEMRA cells and active patients.

Comments on this clonotype: Its matching antigen is unknown.

V shed 3 bases, J shed 9 bases, and the junction held 7 bases outside the gene matches. CDR1 and CDR2 from the germline V gene are SGHVS and FNYEAQ. CDR3 length: 14 residues. With random hexamers, reverse transcription was performed on about 0.45 to 1 ug of RNA. TCRdb passed the immunoSEQ multiplex PCR reads through MiXCR, listing each CDR3 protein once. The sample holds about 150,000 distinct CDR3 sequences; around 93% are singletons and the top ten take 0.18%. The source is a human donor with Susac syndrome. The rearrangement joins TRBV7-6 to TRBJ2-1, with 8 bases aligning to TRBD2. What was sequenced was CD8+ T cells from PBMCs. The CDR3 loop is CASSFADGGGEQFF. CDR3 in DNA: TGTGCCAGCAGCTTTGCCGACGGGGGGGGTGAGCAGTTCTTC. Looking up the rest from reference TRBV7-6 and TRBJ2-1 gives the full variable domain: GAGVSQSPRYKVTKRGQDVALRCDPISGHVSLYWYRQALGQGPEFLTYFNYEAQQDKSGLPNDRFSAERPEGSISTLTIQRTEQRDSAMYRCASSFADGGGEQFFGPGTRLTVL.